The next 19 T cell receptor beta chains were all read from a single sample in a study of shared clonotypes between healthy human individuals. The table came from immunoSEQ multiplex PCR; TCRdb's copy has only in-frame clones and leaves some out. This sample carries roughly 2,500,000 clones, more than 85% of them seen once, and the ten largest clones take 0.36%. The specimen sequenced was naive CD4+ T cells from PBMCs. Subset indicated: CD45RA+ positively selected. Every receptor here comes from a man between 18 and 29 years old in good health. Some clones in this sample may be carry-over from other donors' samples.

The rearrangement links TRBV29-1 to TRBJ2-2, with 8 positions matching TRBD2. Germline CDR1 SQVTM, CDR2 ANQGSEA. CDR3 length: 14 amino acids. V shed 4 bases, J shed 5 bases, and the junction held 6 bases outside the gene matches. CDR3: CSVGGGRQTGELFF. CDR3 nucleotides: TGCAGCGTTGGGGGCGGGAGGCAGACCGGGGAGCTGTTTTTT.

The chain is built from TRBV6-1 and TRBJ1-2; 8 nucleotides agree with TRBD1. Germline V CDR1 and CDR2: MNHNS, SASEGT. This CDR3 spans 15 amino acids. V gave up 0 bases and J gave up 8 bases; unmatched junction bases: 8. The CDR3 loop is CASSEAYPGGDGYTF. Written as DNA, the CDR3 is TGTGCCAGCAGTGAAGCTTATCCAGGGGGCGACGGCTACACCTTC.

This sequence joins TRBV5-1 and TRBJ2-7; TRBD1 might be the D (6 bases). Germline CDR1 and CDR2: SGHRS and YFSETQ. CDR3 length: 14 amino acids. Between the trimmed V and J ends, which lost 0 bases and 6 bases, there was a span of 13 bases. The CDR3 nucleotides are TGCGCCAGCAGCTTGGGACAGGATGGTGGCGAGCAGTACTTC. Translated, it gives CASSLGQDGGEQYF. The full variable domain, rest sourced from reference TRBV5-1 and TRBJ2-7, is KAGVTQTPRYLIKTRGQQVTLSCSPISGHRSVSWYQQTPGQGLQFLFEYFSETQRNKGNFPGRFSGRQFSNSRSEMNVSTLELGDSALYLCASSLGQDGGEQYFGPGTRLTVT.

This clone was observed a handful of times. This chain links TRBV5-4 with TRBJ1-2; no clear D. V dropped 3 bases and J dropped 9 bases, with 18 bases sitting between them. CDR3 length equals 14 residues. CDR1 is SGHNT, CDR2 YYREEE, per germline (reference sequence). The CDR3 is CASSSGGSRPSYTF. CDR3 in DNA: TGTGCCAGCAGCTCAGGCGGGTCACGACCTAGCTACACCTTC.

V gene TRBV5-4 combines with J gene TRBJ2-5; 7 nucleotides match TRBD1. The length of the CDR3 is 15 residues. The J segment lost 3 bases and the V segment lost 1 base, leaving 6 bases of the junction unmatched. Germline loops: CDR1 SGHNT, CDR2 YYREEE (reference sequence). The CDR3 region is CASSLRRGLEETQYF. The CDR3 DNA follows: TGTGCCAGCAGCTTGCGCAGGGGGTTGGAAGAGACCCAGTACTTC.

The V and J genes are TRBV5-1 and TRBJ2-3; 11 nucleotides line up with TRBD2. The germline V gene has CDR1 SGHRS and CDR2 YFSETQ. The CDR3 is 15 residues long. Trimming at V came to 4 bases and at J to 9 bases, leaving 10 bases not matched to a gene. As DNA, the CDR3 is TGCGCCAGCAGCCCGGGACTAGCGGACCTTACGACGCAGTATTTT. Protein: CASSPGLADLTTQYF.

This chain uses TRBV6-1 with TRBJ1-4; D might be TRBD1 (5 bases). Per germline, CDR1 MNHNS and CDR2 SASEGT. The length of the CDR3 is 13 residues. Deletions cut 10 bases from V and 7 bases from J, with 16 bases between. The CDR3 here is CATRGSGFEKLFF. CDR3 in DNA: TGTGCCACCCGGGGCAGCGGATTTGAAAAACTGTTTTTT.

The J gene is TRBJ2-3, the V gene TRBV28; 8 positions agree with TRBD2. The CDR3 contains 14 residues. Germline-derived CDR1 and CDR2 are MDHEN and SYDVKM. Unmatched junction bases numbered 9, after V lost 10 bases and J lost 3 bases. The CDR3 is CATRGGVTTDTQYF. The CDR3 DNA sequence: TGTGCCACCCGGGGGGGGGTCACAACAGATACGCAGTATTTT.

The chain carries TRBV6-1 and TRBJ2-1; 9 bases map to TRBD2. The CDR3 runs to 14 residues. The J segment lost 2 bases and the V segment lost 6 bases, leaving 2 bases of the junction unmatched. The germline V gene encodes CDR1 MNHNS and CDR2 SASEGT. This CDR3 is CASREREAYNEQFF. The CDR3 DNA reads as TGTGCCAGCAGGGAGCGGGAGGCCTACAATGAGCAGTTCTTC.

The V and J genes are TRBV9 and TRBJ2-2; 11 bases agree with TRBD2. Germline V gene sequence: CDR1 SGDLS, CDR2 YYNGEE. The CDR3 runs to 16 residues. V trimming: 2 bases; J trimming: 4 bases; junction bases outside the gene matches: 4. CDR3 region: CASSVLAGGPTGELFF. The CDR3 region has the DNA TGTGCCAGCAGCGTTTTAGCGGGAGGGCCCACCGGGGAGCTGTTTTTT.

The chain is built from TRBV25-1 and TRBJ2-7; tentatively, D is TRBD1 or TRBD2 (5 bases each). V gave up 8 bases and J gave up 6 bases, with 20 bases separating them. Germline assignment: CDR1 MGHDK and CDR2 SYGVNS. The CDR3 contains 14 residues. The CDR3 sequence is CASARTGTALEQYF. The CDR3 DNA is TGTGCCAGCGCTAGGACTGGGACGGCGCTCGAGCAGTACTTC.

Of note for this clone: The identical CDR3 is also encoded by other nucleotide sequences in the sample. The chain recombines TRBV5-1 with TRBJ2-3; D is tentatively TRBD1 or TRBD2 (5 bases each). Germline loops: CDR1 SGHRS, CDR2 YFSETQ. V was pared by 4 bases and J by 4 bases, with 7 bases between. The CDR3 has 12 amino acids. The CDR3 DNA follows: TGCGCCAGCAGCCTGGGGGCAGATACGCAGTATTTT. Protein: CASSLGADTQYF. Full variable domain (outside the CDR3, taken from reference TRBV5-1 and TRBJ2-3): KAGVTQTPRYLIKTRGQQVTLSCSPISGHRSVSWYQQTPGQGLQFLFEYFSETQRNKGNFPGRFSGRQFSNSRSEMNVSTLELGDSALYLCASSLGADTQYFGPGTRLTVL.

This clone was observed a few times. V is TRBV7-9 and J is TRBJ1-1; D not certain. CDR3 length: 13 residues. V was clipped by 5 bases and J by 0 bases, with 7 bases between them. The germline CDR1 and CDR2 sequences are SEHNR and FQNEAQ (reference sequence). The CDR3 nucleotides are TGTGCCAGCAGCCCGCAGCTGAACACTGAAGCTTTCTTT. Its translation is CASSPQLNTEAFF.

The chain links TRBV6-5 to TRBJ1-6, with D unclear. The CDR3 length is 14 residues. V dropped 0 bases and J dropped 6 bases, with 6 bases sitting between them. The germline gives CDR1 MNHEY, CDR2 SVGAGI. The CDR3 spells CASSYSTVNSPLHF. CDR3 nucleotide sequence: TGTGCCAGCAGTTACTCGACGGTTAATTCACCCCTCCACTTT.

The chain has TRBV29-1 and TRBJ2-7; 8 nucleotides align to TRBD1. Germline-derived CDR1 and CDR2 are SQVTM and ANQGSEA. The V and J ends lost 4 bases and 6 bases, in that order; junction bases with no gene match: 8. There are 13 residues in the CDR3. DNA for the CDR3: TGCAGCGTTGGGACAGGGAAAGTTGGCGAGCAGTACTTC. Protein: CSVGTGKVGEQYF.

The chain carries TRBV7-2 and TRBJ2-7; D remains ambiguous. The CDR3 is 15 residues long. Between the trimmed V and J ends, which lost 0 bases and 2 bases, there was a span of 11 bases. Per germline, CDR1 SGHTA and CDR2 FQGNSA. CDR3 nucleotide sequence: TGTGCCAGCAGCTTAGCAAGGGATGGGGCCTACGAGCAGTACTTC. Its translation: CASSLARDGAYEQYF. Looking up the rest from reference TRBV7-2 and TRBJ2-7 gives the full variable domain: GAGVSQSPSNKVTEKGKDVELRCDPISGHTALYWYRQSLGQGLEFLIYFQGNSAPDKSGLPSDRFSAERTGGSVSTLTIQRTQQEDSAVYLCASSLARDGAYEQYFGPGTRLTVT.

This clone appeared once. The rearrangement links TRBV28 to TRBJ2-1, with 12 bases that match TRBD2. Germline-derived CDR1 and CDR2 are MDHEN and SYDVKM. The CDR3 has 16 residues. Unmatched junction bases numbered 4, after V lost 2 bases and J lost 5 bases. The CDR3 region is CASSLLAGGKHNEQFF. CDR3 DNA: TGTGCCAGCAGTTTACTAGCGGGAGGGAAGCACAATGAGCAGTTCTTC.

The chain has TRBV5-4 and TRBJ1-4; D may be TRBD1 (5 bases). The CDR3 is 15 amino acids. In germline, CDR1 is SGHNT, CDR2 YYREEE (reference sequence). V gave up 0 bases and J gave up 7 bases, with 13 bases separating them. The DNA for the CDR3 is TGTGCCAGCAGCTTGGCCACGGGGGACGGTGAAAAACTGTTTTTT. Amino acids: CASSLATGDGEKLFF.

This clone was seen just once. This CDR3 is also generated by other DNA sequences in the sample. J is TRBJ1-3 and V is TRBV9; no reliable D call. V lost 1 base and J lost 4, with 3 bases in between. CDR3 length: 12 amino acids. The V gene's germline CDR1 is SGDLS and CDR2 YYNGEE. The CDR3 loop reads CASSVSGNTIYF. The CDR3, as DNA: TGTGCCAGCAGCGTATCGGGAAACACCATATATTTT.